Below, 9 T cell receptor beta chains from the same sample are listed, as sequenced in a study of OX40 agonist ivuxolimab in advanced cancers. The repertoire was sequenced with immunoSEQ multiplex PCR; TCRdb's copy has only in-frame clones and lacks some. The sample lists approximately 59,000 clones, around 82% occurring once. The material was CD4+ or CD8+ T cells sorted from blood, obtained in a trial of the OX40 agonist ivuxolimab. The source is an adult with an advanced solid tumor such as melanoma, head and neck, liver or kidney cancer.

The chain has TRBV2 and TRBJ2-5; 8 positions match TRBD1. The CDR3 covers 14 residues. Per the germline V gene, CDR1 is SNHLY and CDR2 is FYNNEI. Trimming cost V 5 bases and J 2 bases; bases outside gene matches: 4. The CDR3 nucleotides are TGTGCCAGCAGTCGGGACAGGAATCAAGAGACCCAGTACTTC. Protein: CASSRDRNQETQYF.

The chain has TRBV7-6 and TRBJ1-1; TRBD1 is a possible D gene (6 bases). The V end was cut by 8 bases, the J end by 5 bases, with 15 bases between. CDR1 and CDR2 (germline): SGHVS, FNYEAQ. The CDR3 totals 13 residues. CDR3 bases: TGTGCCAGCGCGCTGGAAGGGGGAACTGAAGCTTTCTTT. It encodes CASALEGGTEAFF.

The CDR3 reads CASSSTNYGYTF. The CDR3 nucleotides are TGTGCCAGCAGCTCAACTAACTATGGCTACACCTTC. The chain has TRBV5-4 and TRBJ1-2; D gene unclear. The CDR3 consists of 12 residues. Germline V gene data show CDR1 as SGHNT and CDR2 as YYREEE (reference sequence). With 3 bases removed from V and 0 bases from J, the gap between germline ends came to 3 bases.

The sample holds one count of this clone. V usage is TRBV18 and J usage is TRBJ1-1; 7 bases are a match to TRBD1. Trimming took 4 bases from V and 6 from J; bases not matched to a gene: 5. In germline, CDR1 is KGHSH, CDR2 LQKENI. CDR3 size: 13 residues. CDR3 region: CASSLGQAAEAFF. DNA of the CDR3: TGTGCCAGCTCACTAGGACAGGCCGCTGAAGCTTTCTTT.

The chain is built from TRBV4-2 and TRBJ2-3; TRBD2 matches 7 bases. The V gene's germline CDR1 is LGHNA and CDR2 YNFKEQ. Trimming removed 1 base from V and 0 bases from J; junction bases left unmatched: 4. CDR3 size: 16 residues. CDR3 coding DNA: TGTGCCAGCAGCCAAGGGAGCGGGACGAGCACAGATACGCAGTATTTT. Amino acid sequence: CASSQGSGTSTDTQYF.

The rearrangement uses TRBV27 and TRBJ2-7; the D call may be TRBD1 or TRBD2 (5 bases each). V lost 6 bases, J lost 0 bases, and 12 bases lay in between. The CDR3 consists of 14 residues. Germline V lookup: CDR1 MNHEY, CDR2 SMNVEV (reference sequence). CDR3 in amino acids: CASRRKGSSYEQYF. DNA of the CDR3: TGTGCCAGCAGACGAAAGGGGAGCTCCTACGAGCAGTACTTC.

The sample holds one count of this clone. The chain couples TRBV4-1 to TRBJ2-2; tentatively, D is TRBD2 (5 bases). This CDR3 comprises 16 residues. V lost 1 base, J lost 3 bases, and 12 bases lay in between. Germline lookup yields CDR1 MGHRA and CDR2 YSYEKL. CDR3 in DNA: TGCGCCAGCAGCCAAGGATCATCTAGCTACACCGGGGAGCTGTTTTTT. It yields the protein CASSQGSSSYTGELFF.

This clone came up a few times. The chain couples TRBV4-2 to TRBJ2-7, with unresolved D. Germline V lookup: CDR1 LGHNA, CDR2 YNFKEQ. V shed 1 base and J shed 3 bases, with 10 bases lying between them. The CDR3 length is 14 residues. CDR3 sequence: CASSQVSGDYEQYF. The CDR3 DNA reads TGTGCCAGCAGCCAAGTCTCAGGAGACTACGAGCAGTACTTC.

The rearrangement uses TRBV6-6 and TRBJ1-2; the D gene is possibly TRBD1 (5 bases). The germline gives CDR1 MNHNY, CDR2 SVGAGI (reference sequence). This CDR3 region has 15 residues. Between the trimmed V and J ends, which lost 4 bases and 0 bases, there was a span of 12 bases. The CDR3 loop reads CASSLGLEANYGYTF. In DNA, the CDR3 is TGTGCCAGCAGTTTGGGACTGGAGGCTAACTATGGCTACACCTTC.